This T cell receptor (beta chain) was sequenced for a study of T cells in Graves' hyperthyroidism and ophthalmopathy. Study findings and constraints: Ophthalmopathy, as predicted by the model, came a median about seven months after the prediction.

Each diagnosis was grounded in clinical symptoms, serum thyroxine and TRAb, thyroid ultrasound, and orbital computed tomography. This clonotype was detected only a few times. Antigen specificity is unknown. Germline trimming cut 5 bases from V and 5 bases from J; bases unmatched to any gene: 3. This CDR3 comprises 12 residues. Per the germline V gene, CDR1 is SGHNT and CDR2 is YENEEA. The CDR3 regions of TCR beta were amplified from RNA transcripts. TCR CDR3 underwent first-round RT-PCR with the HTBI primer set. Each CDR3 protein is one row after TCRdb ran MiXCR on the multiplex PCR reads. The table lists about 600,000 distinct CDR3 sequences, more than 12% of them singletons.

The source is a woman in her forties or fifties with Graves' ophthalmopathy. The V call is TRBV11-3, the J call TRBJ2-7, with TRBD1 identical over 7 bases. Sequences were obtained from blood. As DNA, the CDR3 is TGTGCCAGCAGCGACAGGGACCACGAGCAGTACTTC. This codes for CASSDRDHEQYF.